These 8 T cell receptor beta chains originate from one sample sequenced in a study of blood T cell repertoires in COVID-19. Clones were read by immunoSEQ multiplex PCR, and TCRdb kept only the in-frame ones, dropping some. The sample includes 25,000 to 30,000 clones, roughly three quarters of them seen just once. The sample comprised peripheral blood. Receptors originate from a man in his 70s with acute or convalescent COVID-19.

The CDR3 sequence is CASSVRGTQYF. For the CDR3, the DNA is TGTGCAAGTTCGGTAAGGGGGACCCAGTACTTC. This chain links TRBV19 with TRBJ2-5; D is perhaps TRBD1 (5 bases). Germline lookup yields CDR1 LNHDA and CDR2 SQIVND (reference sequence). This CDR3 comprises 11 residues. Together with reference TRBV19 and TRBJ2-5, the CDR3 gives the full variable domain: DGGITQSPKYLFRKEGQNVTLSCEQNLNHDAMYWYRQDPGQGLRLIYYSQIVNDFQKGDIAEGYSVSREKKESFPLTVTSAQKNPTAFYLCASSVRGTQYFGPGTRLLVL.

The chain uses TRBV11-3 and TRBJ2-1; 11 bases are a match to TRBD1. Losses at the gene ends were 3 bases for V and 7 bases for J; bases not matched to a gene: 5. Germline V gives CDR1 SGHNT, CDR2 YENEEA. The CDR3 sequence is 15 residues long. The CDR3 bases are TGTGCCAGCAGCTTCGGCGGGACAGGGGGGAATGAGCAGTTCTTC. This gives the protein CASSFGGTGGNEQFF.

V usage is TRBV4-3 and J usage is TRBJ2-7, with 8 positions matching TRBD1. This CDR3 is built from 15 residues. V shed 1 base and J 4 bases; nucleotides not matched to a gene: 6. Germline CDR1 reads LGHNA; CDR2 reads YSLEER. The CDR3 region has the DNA TGCGCCAGCAGCCAAGGACAGGGGCATGGGTACGAGCAGTACTTC. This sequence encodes CASSQGQGHGYEQYF.

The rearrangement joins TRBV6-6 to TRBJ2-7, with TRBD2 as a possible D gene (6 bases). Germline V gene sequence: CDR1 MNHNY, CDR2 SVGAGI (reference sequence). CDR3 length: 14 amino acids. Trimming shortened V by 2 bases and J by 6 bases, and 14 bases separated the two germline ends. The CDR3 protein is CASSYGRGRGEQYF. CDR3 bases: TGTGCCAGCAGTTACGGACGGGGGAGAGGCGAGCAGTACTTC.

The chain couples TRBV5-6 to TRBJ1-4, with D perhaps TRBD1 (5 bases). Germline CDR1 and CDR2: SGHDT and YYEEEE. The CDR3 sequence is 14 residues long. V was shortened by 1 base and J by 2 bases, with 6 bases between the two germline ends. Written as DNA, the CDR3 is TGTGCCAGCAGCTTGTCAGGGACTAATGAAAAACTGTTTTTT. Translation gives CASSLSGTNEKLFF. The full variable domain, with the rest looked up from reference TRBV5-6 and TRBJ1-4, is DAGVTQSPTHLIKTRGQQVTLRCSPKSGHDTVSWYQQALGQGPQFIFQYYEEEERQRGNFPDRFSGHQFPNYSSELNVNALLLGDSALYLCASSLSGTNEKLFFGSGTQLSVL.

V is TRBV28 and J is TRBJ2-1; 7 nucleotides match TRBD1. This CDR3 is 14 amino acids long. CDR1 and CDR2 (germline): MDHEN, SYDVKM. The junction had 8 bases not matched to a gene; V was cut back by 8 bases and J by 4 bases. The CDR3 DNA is TGTGCCAGCTTACCTACAGGGGTTTACAATGAGCAGTTCTTC. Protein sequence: CASLPTGVYNEQFF.

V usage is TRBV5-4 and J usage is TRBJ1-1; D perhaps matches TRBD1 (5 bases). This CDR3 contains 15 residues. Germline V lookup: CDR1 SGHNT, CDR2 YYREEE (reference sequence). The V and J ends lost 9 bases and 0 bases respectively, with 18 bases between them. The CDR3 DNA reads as TGTGCCACGCGACCTATCGACAGAATGAACACTGAAGCTTTCTTT. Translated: CATRPIDRMNTEAFF.

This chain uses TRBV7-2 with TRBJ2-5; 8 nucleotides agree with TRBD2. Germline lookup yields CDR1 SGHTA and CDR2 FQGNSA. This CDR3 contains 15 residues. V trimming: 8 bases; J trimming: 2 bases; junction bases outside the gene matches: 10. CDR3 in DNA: TGTGCCAGCTTCGCGGGACTAGGGGTTCAAGAGACCCAGTACTTC. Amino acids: CASFAGLGVQETQYF.